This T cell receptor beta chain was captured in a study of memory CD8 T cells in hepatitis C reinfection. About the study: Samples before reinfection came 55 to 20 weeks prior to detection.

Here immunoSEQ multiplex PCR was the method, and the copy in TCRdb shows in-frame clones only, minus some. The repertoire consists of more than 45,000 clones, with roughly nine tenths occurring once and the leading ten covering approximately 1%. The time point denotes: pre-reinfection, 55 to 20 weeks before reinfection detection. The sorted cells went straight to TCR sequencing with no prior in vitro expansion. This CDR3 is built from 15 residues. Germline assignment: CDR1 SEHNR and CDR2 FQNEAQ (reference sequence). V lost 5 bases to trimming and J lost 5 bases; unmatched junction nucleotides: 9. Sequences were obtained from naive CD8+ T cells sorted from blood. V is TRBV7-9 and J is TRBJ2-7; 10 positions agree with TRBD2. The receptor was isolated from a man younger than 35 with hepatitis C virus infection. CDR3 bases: TGTGCCAGCAGCGACACTAGCGGGAATCAAAACGAGCAGTACTTC. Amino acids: CASSDTSGNQNEQYF.